A selection of T cell receptor beta chains follows, all from one sample in a study of cytomegalovirus exposure and HLA in healthy donors. Sequenced by immunoSEQ multiplex PCR; TCRdb stores in-frame clones only, minus some. The sample holds 110,000 to 150,000 clones, 94% seen once. Specimen: PBMCs. These receptors all stem from a man aged 18-30 years in good health and CMV-seropositive. Each CDR3 is given with its conserved first and last residue. The order of the fields is V gene, D gene, J gene, clone size, CDR3 protein, CDR3 DNA. The D gene is left open where the match is weak. Only part of the rows carry a size: once, few, many, or a class if the clone is expanded.

V: TRBV29-1; D: .; J: TRBJ1-1; size: once; CDR3: CSGGSGAKTEAFF; DNA: TGCAGCGGGGGGTCAGGGGCGAAGACTGAAGCTTTCTTT
V: TRBV29-1; D: TRBD2; J: TRBJ2-1; size: .; CDR3: CSELRLAGKVHNEQFF; DNA: TGCAGCGAACTGAGACTAGCGGGAAAGGTACACAATGAGCAGTTCTTC
V: TRBV28; D: .; J: TRBJ2-2; size: .; CDR3: CASLEVNTGELFF; DNA: TGTGCCAGCCTGGAGGTGAACACCGGGGAGCTGTTTTTT
V: TRBV10-2; D: TRBD2; J: TRBJ2-5; size: .; CDR3: CASSDAGGPPETQYF; DNA: TGCGCCAGCAGTGATGCGGGAGGGCCCCCAGAGACCCAGTACTTC
V: TRBV2; D: .; J: TRBJ2-2; size: .; CDR3: CASSEHEWEVTGELFF; DNA: TGTGCCAGCAGTGAGCACGAGTGGGAGGTCACCGGGGAGCTGTTTTTT
V: TRBV10-3; D: .; J: TRBJ1-2; size: once; CDR3: CAISDPRGGSGYTF; DNA: TGTGCCATCAGTGACCCCCGGGGAGGCTCCGGCTACACCTTC
V: TRBV7-3; D: .; J: TRBJ1-6; size: .; CDR3: CASSLERTFMHF; DNA: TGTGCCAGCAGCTTAGAACGGACATTTATGCACTTT
V: TRBV2; D: .; J: TRBJ1-3; size: .; CDR3: CASSEVVGLSGNTIYF; DNA: TGTGCCAGCAGTGAGGTGGTGGGGCTCTCTGGAAACACCATATATTTT
V: TRBV4-2; D: .; J: TRBJ1-2; size: .; CDR3: CASSQVGTSYGYTF; DNA: TGTGCCAGCAGCCAAGTCGGGACAAGCTATGGCTACACCTTC
V: TRBV6-1; D: TRBD2; J: TRBJ2-7; size: few; CDR3: CASSDLPSGEYEQYF; DNA: TGTGCCAGCAGTGATCTCCCTAGCGGGGAGTACGAGCAGTACTTC
V: TRBV6-1; D: TRBD1; J: TRBJ2-7; size: .; CDR3: CASSRTGLNRYEQYF; DNA: TGTGCCAGCAGCCGGACAGGCCTCAACCGCTACGAGCAGTACTTC
V: TRBV19; D: .; J: TRBJ1-1; size: .; CDR3: CASSIGRENTEAFF; DNA: TGTGCCAGTAGTATCGGCAGGGAGAACACTGAAGCTTTCTTT
V: TRBV7-9; D: TRBD2; J: TRBJ2-7; size: .; CDR3: CASSFGLAGGSYEQYF; DNA: TGTGCCAGCAGCTTCGGACTAGCGGGAGGCTCCTACGAGCAGTACTTC
V: TRBV10-3; D: .; J: TRBJ1-5; size: once; CDR3: CATGGDGGNQPQHF; DNA: TGTGCCACCGGAGGGGACGGGGGCAATCAGCCCCAGCATTTT
V: TRBV5-6; D: .; J: TRBJ2-6; size: .; CDR3: CASSFNSGANVLTF; DNA: TGTGCCAGCAGCTTTAACTCTGGGGCCAACGTCCTGACTTTC
V: TRBV14; D: TRBD1; J: TRBJ1-2; size: .; CDR3: CASSRTTGDYGYTF; DNA: TGTGCCAGCAGCCGAACGACAGGGGACTATGGCTACACCTTC
V: TRBV29-1; D: TRBD1; J: TRBJ2-6; size: .; CDR3: CSVEEWTGSGANVLTF; DNA: TGCAGCGTTGAAGAATGGACAGGGTCCGGGGCCAACGTCCTGACTTTC
V: TRBV28; D: TRBD2; J: TRBJ2-2; size: .; CDR3: CASSSSTSGRALDTGELFF; DNA: TGTGCCAGCAGTTCCTCAACTAGCGGGAGGGCCCTCGACACCGGGGAGCTGTTTTTT
V: TRBV6-6; D: .; J: TRBJ1-6; size: .; CDR3: CASSYSPNSPLHF; DNA: TGTGCCAGCAGTTACTCTCCGAATTCACCCCTCCACTTT
V: TRBV30; D: TRBD2; J: TRBJ2-3; size: .; CDR3: CAWRGGVTTITDTQYF; DNA: TGTGCCTGGCGGGGAGGGGTGACCACGATCACAGATACGCAGTATTTT
V: TRBV2; D: .; J: TRBJ1-1; size: .; CDR3: CASHGGTEAFF; DNA: TGTGCCAGCCACGGGGGCACTGAAGCTTTCTTT
V: TRBV6-1; D: TRBD1; J: TRBJ2-2; size: .; CDR3: CASSDDRGRNTGELFF; DNA: TGTGCCAGCAGTGACGACAGGGGGCGTAATACCGGGGAGCTGTTTTTT
V: TRBV6-6; D: .; J: TRBJ2-5; size: .; CDR3: CASRPQGRVYQETQYF; DNA: TGTGCCAGCAGACCACAGGGACGGGTATACCAAGAGACCCAGTACTTC
V: TRBV14; D: TRBD1; J: TRBJ2-4; size: .; CDR3: CASSLRTGAAKNIQYF; DNA: TGTGCCAGCAGCCTACGGACAGGGGCAGCGAAAAACATTCAGTACTTC
V: TRBV29-1; D: .; J: TRBJ1-2; size: .; CDR3: CSVGAVTNYGYTF; DNA: TGCAGCGTTGGGGCAGTCACAAACTATGGCTACACCTTC
V: TRBV5-5; D: .; J: TRBJ2-7; size: .; CDR3: CASSLDLAYEQYF; DNA: TGTGCCAGCAGCTTAGACTTGGCATACGAGCAGTACTTC
V: TRBV5-3; D: TRBD2; J: TRBJ2-7; size: .; CDR3: CARSWTSGRNYEQYF; DNA: TGTGCCAGAAGCTGGACTAGCGGGAGGAACTACGAGCAGTACTTC
V: TRBV6-4; D: TRBD2; J: TRBJ2-1; size: .; CDR3: CASSDLAGEDEQFF; DNA: TGTGCCAGCAGTGACCTAGCGGGAGAGGATGAGCAGTTCTTC
V: TRBV7-9; D: TRBD2; J: TRBJ2-7; size: .; CDR3: CASSPFGRGAGSYEQYF; DNA: TGTGCCAGCAGCCCCTTTGGGCGGGGGGCAGGTTCCTACGAGCAGTACTTC
V: TRBV6-6; D: TRBD1; J: TRBJ1-6; size: .; CDR3: CASSLRDRGRSPLHF; DNA: TGTGCCAGCAGTTTACGGGACAGGGGAAGATCACCCCTCCACTTT
V: TRBV27; D: .; J: TRBJ1-2; size: .; CDR3: CASSLVQGYGYTF; DNA: TGTGCCAGCAGTTTGGTACAGGGCTATGGCTACACCTTC
V: TRBV7-3; D: TRBD2; J: TRBJ2-2; size: few; CDR3: CASSPGLAGVRNTGELFF; DNA: TGTGCCAGCAGCCCAGGACTAGCGGGAGTGAGGAACACCGGGGAGCTGTTTTTT
V: TRBV5-1; D: TRBD2; J: TRBJ2-7; size: .; CDR3: CASSSRLAGTYEQYF; DNA: TGCGCCAGCAGCTCCAGACTAGCGGGGACCTACGAGCAGTACTTC
V: TRBV5-4; D: .; J: TRBJ2-1; size: .; CDR3: CASSSRSSYNEQFF; DNA: TGTGCCAGCAGCTCGCGATCCTCCTACAATGAGCAGTTCTTC
V: TRBV4-1; D: .; J: TRBJ2-1; size: .; CDR3: CASSQEQEILSSSYNEQFF; DNA: TGCGCCAGCAGCCAAGAACAGGAGATCCTGTCGAGCTCCTACAATGAGCAGTTCTTC
V: TRBV5-1; D: TRBD2; J: TRBJ2-1; size: .; CDR3: CASSASGRDYNEQFF; DNA: TGCGCCAGCAGCGCTAGCGGGAGGGACTACAATGAGCAGTTCTTC
V: TRBV30; D: TRBD1; J: TRBJ2-1; size: .; CDR3: CAWTGGVGSREQFF; DNA: TGTGCCTGGACAGGGGGAGTAGGTTCGCGTGAGCAGTTCTTC
V: TRBV9; D: .; J: TRBJ2-1; size: .; CDR3: CASSVSGLYNEQFF; DNA: TGTGCCAGCAGCGTAAGCGGGCTATACAATGAGCAGTTCTTC
V: TRBV25-1; D: .; J: TRBJ1-5; size: few; CDR3: CASSRSGELPQHF; DNA: TGTGCCAGCTCCCGCTCAGGGGAGCTGCCCCAGCATTTT
V: TRBV6-5; D: TRBD2; J: TRBJ2-6; size: .; CDR3: CATGGGGTGANVLTF; DNA: TGTGCTACGGGAGGGGGAGGAACTGGGGCCAACGTCCTGACTTTC
V: TRBV6-5; D: .; J: TRBJ1-3; size: .; CDR3: CASSTGLDTIYF; DNA: TGTGCCAGCAGTACGGGGTTGGACACCATATATTTT
V: TRBV27; D: TRBD2; J: TRBJ2-7; size: .; CDR3: CASSLLAGNYEQYF; DNA: TGTGCCAGCAGTTTGCTAGCGGGAAACTACGAGCAGTACTTC
V: TRBV4-1; D: .; J: TRBJ2-7; size: .; CDR3: CASSQDRPGTYYEQYF; DNA: TGCGCCAGCAGCCAGGATCGACCCGGGACTTACTACGAGCAGTACTTC
V: TRBV11-2; D: TRBD2; J: TRBJ2-7; size: .; CDR3: CASSLGLAAYEQYF; DNA: TGTGCCAGCAGCTTGGGACTAGCGGCCTACGAGCAGTACTTC
V: TRBV4-1; D: TRBD2; J: TRBJ2-1; size: .; CDR3: CASSPHGLAGARPEQFF; DNA: TGCGCCAGCAGCCCCCACGGGCTAGCGGGAGCCCGGCCTGAGCAGTTCTTC
V: TRBV6-1; D: .; J: TRBJ2-1; size: .; CDR3: CASSEALTGFGEQFF; DNA: TGTGCCAGCAGTGAAGCGTTAACAGGGTTCGGGGAGCAGTTCTTC
V: TRBV27; D: .; J: TRBJ1-1; size: .; CDR3: CASSSPSYMNTEAFF; DNA: TGTGCCAGCAGCTCCCCATCTTACATGAACACTGAAGCTTTCTTT
V: TRBV19; D: TRBD1; J: TRBJ2-2; size: .; CDR3: CASSKGTGYAGELFF; DNA: TGTGCCAGTAGTAAGGGGACAGGGTACGCCGGGGAGCTGTTTTTT
V: TRBV13; D: .; J: TRBJ1-5; size: .; CDR3: CASSLRGGNQPQHF; DNA: TGTGCCAGCAGCTTAAGGGGAGGAAATCAGCCCCAGCATTTT
V: TRBV6-6; D: TRBD1; J: TRBJ2-1; size: .; CDR3: CASSDRGRNEQFF; DNA: TGTGCCAGCAGCGACAGGGGGCGAAATGAGCAGTTCTTC
V: TRBV7-8; D: .; J: TRBJ2-7; size: .; CDR3: CASSLDTPYEQYF; DNA: TGTGCCAGCAGCCTGGACACCCCCTACGAGCAGTACTTC
V: TRBV7-2; D: .; J: TRBJ2-5; size: .; CDR3: CASSLESKTQYF; DNA: TGTGCCAGCAGCTTAGAAAGCAAGACCCAGTACTTC
V: TRBV28; D: .; J: TRBJ2-1; size: .; CDR3: CASSYPDTLSYNEQFF; DNA: TGTGCCAGCAGTTATCCGGACACCCTCTCCTACAATGAGCAGTTCTTC
V: TRBV27; D: .; J: TRBJ1-5; size: .; CDR3: CASTPNYSNQPQHF; DNA: TGTGCCAGCACCCCCAACTATAGCAATCAGCCCCAGCATTTT